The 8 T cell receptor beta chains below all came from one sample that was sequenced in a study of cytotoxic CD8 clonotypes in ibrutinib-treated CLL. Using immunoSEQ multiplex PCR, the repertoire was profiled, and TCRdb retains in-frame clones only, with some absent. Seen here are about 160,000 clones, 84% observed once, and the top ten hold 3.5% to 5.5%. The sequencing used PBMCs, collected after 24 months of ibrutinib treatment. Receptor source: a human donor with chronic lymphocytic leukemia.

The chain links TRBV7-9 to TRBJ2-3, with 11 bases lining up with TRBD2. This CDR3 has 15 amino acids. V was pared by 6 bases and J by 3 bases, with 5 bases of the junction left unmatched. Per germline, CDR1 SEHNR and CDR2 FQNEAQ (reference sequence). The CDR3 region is CASRPLAGGTDTQYF. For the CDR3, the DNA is TGTGCCAGCAGACCGTTAGCGGGAGGGACAGATACGCAGTATTTT. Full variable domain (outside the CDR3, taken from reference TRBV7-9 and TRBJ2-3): DTGVSQNPRHKITKRGQNVTFRCDPISEHNRLYWYRQTLGQGPEFLTYFQNEAQLEKSRLLSDRFSAERPKGSFSTLEIQRTEQGDSAMYLCASRPLAGGTDTQYFGPGTRLTVL.

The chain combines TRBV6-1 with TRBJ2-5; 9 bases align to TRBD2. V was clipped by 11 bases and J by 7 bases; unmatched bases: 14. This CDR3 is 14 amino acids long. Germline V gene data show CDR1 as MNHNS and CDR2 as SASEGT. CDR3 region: CAAHSSGGPGTQYF. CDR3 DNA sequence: TGTGCCGCTCACTCCAGCGGGGGGCCAGGGACCCAGTACTTC.

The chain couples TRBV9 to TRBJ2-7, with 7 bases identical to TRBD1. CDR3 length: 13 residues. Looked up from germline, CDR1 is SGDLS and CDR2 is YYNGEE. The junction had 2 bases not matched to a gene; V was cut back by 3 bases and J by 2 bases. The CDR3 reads CASSAGTAYEQYF. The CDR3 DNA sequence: TGTGCCAGCAGCGCCGGGACAGCCTACGAGCAGTACTTC.

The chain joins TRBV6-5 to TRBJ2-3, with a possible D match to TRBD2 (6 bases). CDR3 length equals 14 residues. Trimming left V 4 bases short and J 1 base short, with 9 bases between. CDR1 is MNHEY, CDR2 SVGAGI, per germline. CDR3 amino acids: CASSSQRGTDTQYF. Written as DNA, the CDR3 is TGTGCCAGCAGTTCCCAGCGGGGCACAGATACGCAGTATTTT.

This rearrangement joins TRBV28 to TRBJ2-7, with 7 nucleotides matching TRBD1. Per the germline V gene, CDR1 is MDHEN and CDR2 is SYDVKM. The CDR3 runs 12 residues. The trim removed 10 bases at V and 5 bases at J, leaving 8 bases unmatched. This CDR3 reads CATYRGSHEQYF. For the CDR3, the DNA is TGTGCCACTTACAGGGGAAGCCACGAGCAGTACTTC. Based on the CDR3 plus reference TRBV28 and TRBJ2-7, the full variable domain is DVKVTQSSRYLVKRTGEKVFLECVQDMDHENMFWYRQDPGLGLRLIYFSYDVKMKEKGDIPEGYSVSREKKERFSLILESASTNQTSMYLCATYRGSHEQYFGPGTRLTVT.

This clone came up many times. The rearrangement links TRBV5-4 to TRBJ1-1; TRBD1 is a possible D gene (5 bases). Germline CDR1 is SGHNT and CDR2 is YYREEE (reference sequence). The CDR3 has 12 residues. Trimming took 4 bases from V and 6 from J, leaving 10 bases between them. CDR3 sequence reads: CASSGMGAEAFF. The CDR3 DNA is TGTGCCAGCAGCGGTATGGGGGCTGAAGCTTTCTTT.

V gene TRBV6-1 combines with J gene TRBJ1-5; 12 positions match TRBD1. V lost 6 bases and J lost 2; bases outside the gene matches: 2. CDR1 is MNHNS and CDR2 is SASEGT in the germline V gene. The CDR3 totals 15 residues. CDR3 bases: TGTGCCAGCAGGGGACAGGGGGCAGGCAATCAGCCCCAGCATTTT. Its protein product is CASRGQGAGNQPQHF.

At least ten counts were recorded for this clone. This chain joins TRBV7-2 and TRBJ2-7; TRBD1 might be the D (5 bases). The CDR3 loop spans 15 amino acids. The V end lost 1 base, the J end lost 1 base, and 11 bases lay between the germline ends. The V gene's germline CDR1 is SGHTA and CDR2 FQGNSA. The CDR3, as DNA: TGTGCCAGCAGCTTAGGCCAGGGTTTGTCCTACGAGCAGTACTTC. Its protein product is CASSLGQGLSYEQYF.